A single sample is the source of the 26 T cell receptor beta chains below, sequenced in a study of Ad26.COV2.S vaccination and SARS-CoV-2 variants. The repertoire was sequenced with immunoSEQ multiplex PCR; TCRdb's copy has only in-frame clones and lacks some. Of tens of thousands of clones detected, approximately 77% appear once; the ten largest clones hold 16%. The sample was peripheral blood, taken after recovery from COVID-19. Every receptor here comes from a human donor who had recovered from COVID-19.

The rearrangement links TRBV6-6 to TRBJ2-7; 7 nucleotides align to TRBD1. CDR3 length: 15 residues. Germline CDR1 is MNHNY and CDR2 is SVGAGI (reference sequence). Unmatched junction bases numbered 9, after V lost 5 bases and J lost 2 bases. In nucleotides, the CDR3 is TGTGCCAGCAGTGACCCCGGGACAGCGACCTACGAGCAGTACTTC. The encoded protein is CASSDPGTATYEQYF.

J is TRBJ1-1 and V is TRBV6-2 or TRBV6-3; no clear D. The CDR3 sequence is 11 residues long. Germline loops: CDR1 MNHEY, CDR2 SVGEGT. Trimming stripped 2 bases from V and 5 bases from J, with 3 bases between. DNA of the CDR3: TGTGCCAGCAGTTACGGTACTGAAGCTTTCTTT. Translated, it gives CASSYGTEAFF.

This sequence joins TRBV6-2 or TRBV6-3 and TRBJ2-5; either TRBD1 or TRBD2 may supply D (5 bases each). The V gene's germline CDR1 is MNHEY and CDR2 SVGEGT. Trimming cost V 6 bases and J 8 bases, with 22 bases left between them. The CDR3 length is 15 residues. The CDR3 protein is CASSPNWSRGETQYF. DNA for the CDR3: TGTGCCAGCAGCCCCAATTGGAGCCGGGGCGAAACCCAGTACTTC.

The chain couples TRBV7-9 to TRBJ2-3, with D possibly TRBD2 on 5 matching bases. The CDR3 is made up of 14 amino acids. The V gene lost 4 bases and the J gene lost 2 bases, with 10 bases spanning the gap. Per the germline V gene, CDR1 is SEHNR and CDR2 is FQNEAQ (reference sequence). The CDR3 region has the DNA TGTGCCAGCAGCTATGCCGGGAACACAGATACGCAGTATTTT. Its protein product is CASSYAGNTDTQYF.

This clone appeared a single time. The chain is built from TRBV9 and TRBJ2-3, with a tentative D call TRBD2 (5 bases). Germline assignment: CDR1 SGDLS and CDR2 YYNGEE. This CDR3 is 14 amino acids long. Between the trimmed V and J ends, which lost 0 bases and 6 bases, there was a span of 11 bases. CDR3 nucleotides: TGTGCCAGCAGCGTAGGGGTAGCGTGGGATACGCAGTATTTT. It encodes CASSVGVAWDTQYF.

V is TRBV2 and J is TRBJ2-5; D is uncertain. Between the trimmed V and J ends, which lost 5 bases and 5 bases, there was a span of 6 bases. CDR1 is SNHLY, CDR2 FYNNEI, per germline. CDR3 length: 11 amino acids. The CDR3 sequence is CASSKPETQYF. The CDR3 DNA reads TGTGCCAGCAGTAAACCCGAGACCCAGTACTTC. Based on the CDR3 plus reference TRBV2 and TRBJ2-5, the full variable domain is EPEVTQTPSHQVTQMGQEVILRCVPISNHLYFYWYRQILGQKVEFLVSFYNNEISEKSEIFDDQFSVERPDGSNFTLKIRSTKLEDSAMYFCASSKPETQYFGPGTRLLVL.

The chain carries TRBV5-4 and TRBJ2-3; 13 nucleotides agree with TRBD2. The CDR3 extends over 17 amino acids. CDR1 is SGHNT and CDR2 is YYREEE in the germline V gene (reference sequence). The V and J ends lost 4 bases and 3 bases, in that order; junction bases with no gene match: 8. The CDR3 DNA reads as TGTGCCAGCAGCGTACTAGCGGGAGGGCCATTTACAGATACGCAGTATTTT. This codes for CASSVLAGGPFTDTQYF.

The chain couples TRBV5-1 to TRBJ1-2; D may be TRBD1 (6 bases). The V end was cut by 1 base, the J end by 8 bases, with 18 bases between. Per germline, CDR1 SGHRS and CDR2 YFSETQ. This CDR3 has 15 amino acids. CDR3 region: CASSLSGAGLYGYTF. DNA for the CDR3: TGCGCCAGCAGCTTGTCAGGGGCTGGTCTCTACGGCTACACCTTC.

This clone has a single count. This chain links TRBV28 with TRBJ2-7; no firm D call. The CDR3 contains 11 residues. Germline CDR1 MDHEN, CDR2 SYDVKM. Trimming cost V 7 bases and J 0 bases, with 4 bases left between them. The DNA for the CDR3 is TGTGCCAGCACAACCTCCTACGAGCAGTACTTC. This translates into CASTTSYEQYF.

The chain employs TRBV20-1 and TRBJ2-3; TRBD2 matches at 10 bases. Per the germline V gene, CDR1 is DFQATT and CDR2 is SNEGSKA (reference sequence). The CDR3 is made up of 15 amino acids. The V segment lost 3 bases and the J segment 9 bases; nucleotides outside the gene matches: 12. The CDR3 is CSASDWTSGRSTQYF. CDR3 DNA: TGCAGTGCTAGTGACTGGACTAGCGGCCGTTCAACGCAGTATTTT.

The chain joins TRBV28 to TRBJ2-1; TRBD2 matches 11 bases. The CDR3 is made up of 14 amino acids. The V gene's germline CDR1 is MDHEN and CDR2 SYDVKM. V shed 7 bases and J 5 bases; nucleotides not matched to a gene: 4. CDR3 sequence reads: CASKTSGDHNEQFF. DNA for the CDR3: TGTGCCAGCAAGACTAGCGGGGATCACAATGAGCAGTTCTTC.

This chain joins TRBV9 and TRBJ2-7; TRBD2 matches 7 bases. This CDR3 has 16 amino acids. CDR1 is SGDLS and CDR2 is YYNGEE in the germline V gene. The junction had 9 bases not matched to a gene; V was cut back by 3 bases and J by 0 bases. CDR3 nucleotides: TGTGCCAGCAGCGCCGAAAGCGGGGCTGCCTCCTACGAGCAGTACTTC. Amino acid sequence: CASSAESGAASYEQYF.

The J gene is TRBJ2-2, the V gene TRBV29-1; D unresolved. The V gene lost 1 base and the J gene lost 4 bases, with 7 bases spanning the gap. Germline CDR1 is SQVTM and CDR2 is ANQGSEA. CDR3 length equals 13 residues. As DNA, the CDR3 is TGCAGCGTTGAAGTAGTAGCCACCGGGGAGCTGTTTTTT. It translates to CSVEVVATGELFF.

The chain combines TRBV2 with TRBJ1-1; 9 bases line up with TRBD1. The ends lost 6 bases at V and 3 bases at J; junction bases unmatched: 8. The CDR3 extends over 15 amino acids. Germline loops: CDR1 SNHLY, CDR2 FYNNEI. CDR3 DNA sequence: TGTGCCAGCAGACCTACCGGGACAGGGTACACTGAAGCTTTCTTT. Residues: CASRPTGTGYTEAFF.

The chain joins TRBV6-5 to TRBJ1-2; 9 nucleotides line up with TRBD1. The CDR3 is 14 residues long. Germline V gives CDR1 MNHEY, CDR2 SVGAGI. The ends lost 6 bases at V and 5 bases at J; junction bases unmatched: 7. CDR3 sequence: CASRQQGAYYGYTF. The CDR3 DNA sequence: TGTGCCAGCAGGCAACAGGGGGCATATTATGGCTACACCTTC.

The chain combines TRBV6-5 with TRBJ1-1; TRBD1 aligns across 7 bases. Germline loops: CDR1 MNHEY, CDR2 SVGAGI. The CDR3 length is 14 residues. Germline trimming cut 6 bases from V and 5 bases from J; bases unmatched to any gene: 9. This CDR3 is CASRPKTGWTEAFF. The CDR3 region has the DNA TGTGCCAGCAGACCAAAGACAGGGTGGACTGAAGCTTTCTTT.

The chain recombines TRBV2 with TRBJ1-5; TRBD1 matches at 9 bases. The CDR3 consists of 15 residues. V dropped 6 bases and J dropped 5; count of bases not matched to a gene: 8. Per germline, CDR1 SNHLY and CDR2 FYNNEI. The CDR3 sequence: CASRSGTGNYQPQHF. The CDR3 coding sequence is TGTGCCAGCAGGTCCGGGACAGGGAACTATCAGCCCCAGCATTTT.

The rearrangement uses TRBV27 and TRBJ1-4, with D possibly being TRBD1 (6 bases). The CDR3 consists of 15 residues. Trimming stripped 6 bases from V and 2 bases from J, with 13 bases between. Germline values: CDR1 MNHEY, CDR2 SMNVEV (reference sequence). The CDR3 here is CASRGAKSTNEKLFF. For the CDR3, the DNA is TGTGCCAGCAGGGGGGCGAAGTCGACTAATGAAAAACTGTTTTTT.

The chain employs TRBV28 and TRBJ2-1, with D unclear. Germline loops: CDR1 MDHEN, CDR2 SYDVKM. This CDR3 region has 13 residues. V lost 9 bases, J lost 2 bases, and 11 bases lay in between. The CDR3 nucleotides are TGTGCCAGTGGTTCACCGGCCTACAATGAGCAGTTCTTC. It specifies CASGSPAYNEQFF. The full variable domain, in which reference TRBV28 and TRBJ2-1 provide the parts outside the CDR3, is DVKVTQSSRYLVKRTGEKVFLECVQDMDHENMFWYRQDPGLGLRLIYFSYDVKMKEKGDIPEGYSVSREKKERFSLILESASTNQTSMYLCASGSPAYNEQFFGPGTRLTVL.

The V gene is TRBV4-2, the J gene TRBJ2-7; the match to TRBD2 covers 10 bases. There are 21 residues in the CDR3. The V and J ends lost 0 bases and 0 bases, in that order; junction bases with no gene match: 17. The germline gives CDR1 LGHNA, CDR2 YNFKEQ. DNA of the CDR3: TGTGCCAGCAGCCAAGATATGGAAGGGACGGCTAGCGGGAGCCTCTCCTACGAGCAGTACTTC. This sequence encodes CASSQDMEGTASGSLSYEQYF.

The CDR3 nucleotides are TGCGCCAGCAGCGAGGCCCCCCAGGGGGCTGAAGCTTTCTTT. Residues: CASSEAPQGAEAFF. J is TRBJ1-1 and V is TRBV5-1, with TRBD1 identical over 7 bases. The ends lost 4 bases at V and 6 bases at J; junction bases unmatched: 9. CDR3 length equals 14 residues. In germline, CDR1 is SGHRS, CDR2 YFSETQ. Variable domain in full (rest from reference TRBV5-1 and TRBJ1-1): KAGVTQTPRYLIKTRGQQVTLSCSPISGHRSVSWYQQTPGQGLQFLFEYFSETQRNKGNFPGRFSGRQFSNSRSEMNVSTLELGDSALYLCASSEAPQGAEAFFGQGTRLTVV.

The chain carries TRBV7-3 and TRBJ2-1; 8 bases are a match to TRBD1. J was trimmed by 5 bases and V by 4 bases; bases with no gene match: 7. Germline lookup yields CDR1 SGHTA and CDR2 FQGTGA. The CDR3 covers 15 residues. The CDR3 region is CASSSSRDRHNEQFF. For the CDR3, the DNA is TGTGCCAGCAGCTCGTCCCGGGACAGGCACAATGAGCAGTTCTTC.

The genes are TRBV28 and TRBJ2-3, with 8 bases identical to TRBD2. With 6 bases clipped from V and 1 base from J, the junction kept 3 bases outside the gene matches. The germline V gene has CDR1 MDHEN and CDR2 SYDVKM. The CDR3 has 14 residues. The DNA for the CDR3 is TGTGCCAGCAGATCGACTAGCGGCACAGATACGCAGTATTTT. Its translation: CASRSTSGTDTQYF.

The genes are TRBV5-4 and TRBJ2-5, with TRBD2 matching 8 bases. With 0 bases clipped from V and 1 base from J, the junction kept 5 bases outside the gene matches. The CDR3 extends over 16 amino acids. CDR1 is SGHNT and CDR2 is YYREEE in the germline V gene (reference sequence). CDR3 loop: CASSLGGSGIQETQYF. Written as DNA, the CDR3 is TGTGCCAGCAGCTTGGGGGGTAGCGGGATCCAAGAGACCCAGTACTTC.

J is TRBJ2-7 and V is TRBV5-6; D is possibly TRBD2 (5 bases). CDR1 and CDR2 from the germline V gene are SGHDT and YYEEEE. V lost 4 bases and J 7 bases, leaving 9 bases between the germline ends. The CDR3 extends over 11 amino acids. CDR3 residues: CASSTGIEQYF. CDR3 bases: TGTGCCAGCAGCACCGGGATTGAGCAGTACTTC.

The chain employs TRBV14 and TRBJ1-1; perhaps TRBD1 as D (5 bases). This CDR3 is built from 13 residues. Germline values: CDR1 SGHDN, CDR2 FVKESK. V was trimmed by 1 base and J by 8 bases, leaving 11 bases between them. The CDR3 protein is CASSQAQGTEAFF. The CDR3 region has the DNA TGTGCCAGCAGCCAAGCCCAGGGTACCGAAGCTTTCTTT.